This record concerns one T cell receptor (beta chain) sequence. This record comes from a study of blood T cell repertoires in COVID-19. The length of the CDR3 is 15 residues. Trimming pared 1 base from V and 6 bases from J, leaving 15 bases between. Per germline, CDR1 MGHRA and CDR2 YSYEKL. Measured with immunoSEQ multiplex PCR; TCRdb has only the in-frame clones, and not every one. The table shows about 210,000 clones, with about 91% occurring only once. The sample consisted of peripheral blood. The gene calls are TRBV4-1 and TRBJ1-2; no firm D call. This TCR was recovered from a young man with acute or convalescent COVID-19. This CDR3 reads CASSQASRRINGYTF. The CDR3 bases are TGCGCCAGCAGCCAAGCCTCGCGGAGGATAAATGGCTACACCTTC.